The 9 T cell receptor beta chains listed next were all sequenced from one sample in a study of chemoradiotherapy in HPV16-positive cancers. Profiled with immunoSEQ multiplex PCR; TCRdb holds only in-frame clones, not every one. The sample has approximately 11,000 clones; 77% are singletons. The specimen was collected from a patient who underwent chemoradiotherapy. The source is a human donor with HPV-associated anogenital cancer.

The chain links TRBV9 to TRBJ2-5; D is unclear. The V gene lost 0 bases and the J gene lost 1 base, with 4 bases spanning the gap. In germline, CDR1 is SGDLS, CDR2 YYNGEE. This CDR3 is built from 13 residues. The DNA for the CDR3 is TGTGCCAGCAGCGTAGGGGCCCAAGAGACCCAGTACTTC. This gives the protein CASSVGAQETQYF.

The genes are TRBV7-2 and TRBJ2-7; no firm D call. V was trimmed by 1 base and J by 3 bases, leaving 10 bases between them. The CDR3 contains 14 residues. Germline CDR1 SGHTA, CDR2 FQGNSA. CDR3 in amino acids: CASSLVTGVYEQYF. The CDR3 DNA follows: TGTGCCAGCAGCTTAGTGACGGGCGTCTACGAGCAGTACTTC.

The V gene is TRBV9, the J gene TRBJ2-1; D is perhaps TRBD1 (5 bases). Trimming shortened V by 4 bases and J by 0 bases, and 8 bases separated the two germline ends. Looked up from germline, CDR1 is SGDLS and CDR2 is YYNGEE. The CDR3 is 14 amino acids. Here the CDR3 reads CASSLQGSYNEQFF. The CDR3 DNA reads TGTGCCAGCAGCTTGCAGGGCTCCTACAATGAGCAGTTCTTC.

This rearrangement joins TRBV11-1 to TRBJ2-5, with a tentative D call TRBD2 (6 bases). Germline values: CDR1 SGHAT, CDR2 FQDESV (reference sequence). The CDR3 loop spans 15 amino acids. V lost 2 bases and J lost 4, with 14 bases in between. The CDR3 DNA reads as TGTGCCAGCAGCTTAACGAGGACCGGGGGAGAGACCCAGTACTTC. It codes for CASSLTRTGGETQYF.

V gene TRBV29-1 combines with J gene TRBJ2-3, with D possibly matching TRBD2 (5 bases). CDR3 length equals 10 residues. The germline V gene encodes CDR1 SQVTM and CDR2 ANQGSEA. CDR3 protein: CGGRTDTQYF. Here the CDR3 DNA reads TGCGGAGGCAGAACAGATACGCAGTATTTT.

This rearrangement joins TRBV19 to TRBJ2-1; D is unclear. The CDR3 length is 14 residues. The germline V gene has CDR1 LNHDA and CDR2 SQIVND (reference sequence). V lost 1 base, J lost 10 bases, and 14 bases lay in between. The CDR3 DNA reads TGTGCCAGTAGTATAGGGACGGGCCCCCACGAGCAGTTCTTC. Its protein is CASSIGTGPHEQFF.

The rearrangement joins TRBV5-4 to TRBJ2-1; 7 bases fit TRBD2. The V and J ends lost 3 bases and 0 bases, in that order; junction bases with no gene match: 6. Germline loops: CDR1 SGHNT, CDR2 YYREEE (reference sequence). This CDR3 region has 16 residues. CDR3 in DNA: TGTGCCAGCAGCTCCGGGCGGGGGACCTCCTACAATGAGCAGTTCTTC. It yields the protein CASSSGRGTSYNEQFF.

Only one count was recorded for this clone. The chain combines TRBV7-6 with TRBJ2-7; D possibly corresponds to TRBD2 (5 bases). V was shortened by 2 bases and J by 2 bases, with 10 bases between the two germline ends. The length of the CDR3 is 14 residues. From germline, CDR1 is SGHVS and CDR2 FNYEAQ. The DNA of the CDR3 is TGTGCCAGCAGCTTAACCGCGGGTACCTACGAGCAGTACTTC. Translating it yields CASSLTAGTYEQYF.

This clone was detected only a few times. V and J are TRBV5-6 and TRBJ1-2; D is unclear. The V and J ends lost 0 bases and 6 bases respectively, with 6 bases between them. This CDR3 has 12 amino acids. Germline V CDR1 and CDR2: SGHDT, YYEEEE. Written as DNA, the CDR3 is TGTGCCAGCAGCTTGGGTGCCAATGGCTACACCTTC. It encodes CASSLGANGYTF.